This T cell receptor beta chain was sequenced for a study of T cell repertoires in cytomegalovirus infection (dated by TCRdb to the late 2010s). Broadly, across the study: The HLA type of each donor mattered for the analysis, because public TCR beta signatures pointed to carriage of CMV infection along with the matching HLA type. Findings and caveats that apply to the study as a whole: The ex vivo response was dominated by HLA-C-restricted CMV-specific TCR beta clonotypes, which also provided the single most frequent clonotype in two of eight donors. Cumulative frequency of public TCR beta family members discriminated carriers of CMV infection plus the relevant HLA type in this cohort and an independent approximately 370-donor cohort.

The junction shows trimming of 0 bases on V and 5 bases on J, plus 13 bases between the germline ends. From the cysteine through the phenylalanine, the CDR3 covers 15 amino acids. Here the CDR3 DNA is all that survives: 45 bases in frame from base 1. CDR1 and CDR2, looked up from the germline V gene, are MGHRA and YSYEKL. This clonotype was found many times. The antigen it binds to is not known. It has no much larger one-base neighbor in the sample; base qualities were not kept. TCRdb records Illumina HiSeq 1500 as the sequencer. Using fastp trimming at Q25 and MiXCR clonotype assembly, TCRdb reanalyzed the public sequencing data and kept in-frame beta chains. When rows share a CDR3 protein, they turn into one entry using the most common DNA and genes. In this sample the table shows just under 300,000 distinct CDR3 sequences, about 9.1% of which occur a single time. The top ten clones comprise more than 2.5% of the sample.

The chain joins TRBV4-1 to TRBJ2-5; the D gene is perhaps TRBD1 or TRBD2, as each covers 5 bases. The source material was PBMCs. The source of this sequence is a human donor in good health (CMV status not recorded). Some clones in this sample may be carry-over from other donors' samples. DNA sequence: TGCGCCAGCAGCCAAGAAACAGGAGGATTGGAGACCCAGTACTTC. It encodes CASSQETGGLETQYF.